These 7 T cell receptor beta chains came from one sample sequenced in a study of T cell changes during pregnancy in multiple sclerosis. TCRdb's table, derived via immunoSEQ multiplex PCR, lists solely in-frame clones and lacks some. Here the sample spans tens of thousands of clones, roughly 91% being singletons. Here the sequenced sample was peripheral blood, taken in the third trimester of pregnancy. All receptors come from a female donor in good health, enrolled as a control in a pregnancy study.

The chain is built from TRBV12-5 and TRBJ2-3; the D gene is possibly TRBD2 (6 bases). Germline CDR1 LGHNT, CDR2 FRNRAP. Trimming cost V 5 bases and J 3 bases, with 21 bases left between them. This CDR3 has 17 residues. The CDR3 DNA follows: TGTGCTAGTGGTCAATCACGGGGGTACGAAGGGACAGATACGCAGTATTTT. Its protein is CASGQSRGYEGTDTQYF.

V usage is TRBV2 and J usage is TRBJ2-6; D ambiguous. The germline gives CDR1 SNHLY, CDR2 FYNNEI. V dropped 6 bases and J dropped 0 bases, with 9 bases sitting between them. CDR3 length equals 15 residues. Here the CDR3 reads CASRSLNSGANVLTF. CDR3 nucleotides: TGTGCCAGCAGGAGCCTTAACTCTGGGGCCAACGTCCTGACTTTC.

The rearrangement uses TRBV11-2 and TRBJ2-7, with a possible D match to TRBD2 (6 bases). The CDR3 runs 16 residues. Germline V gives CDR1 SGHAT, CDR2 FQNNGV. V was pared by 8 bases and J by 0 bases, with 20 bases between. CDR3 residues: CASQYLPVADSYEQYF. The CDR3 DNA reads as TGTGCCAGCCAGTACCTCCCTGTAGCGGACTCCTACGAGCAGTACTTC.

The rearrangement joins TRBV6-5 to TRBJ2-1; TRBD1 matches 7 bases. Germline loops: CDR1 MNHEY, CDR2 SVGAGI. Losses at the gene ends were 4 bases for V and 0 bases for J; bases not matched to a gene: 6. This CDR3 has 16 residues. The CDR3, as DNA: TGTGCCAGCAGTTTGACAGGGATACCCTCCTACAATGAGCAGTTCTTC. It codes for CASSLTGIPSYNEQFF.

The chain joins TRBV7-9 to TRBJ1-1, with TRBD1 as a possible D gene (5 bases). The CDR3 consists of 12 residues. Germline V gene sequence: CDR1 SEHNR, CDR2 FQNEAQ (reference sequence). V was shortened by 5 bases and J by 7 bases, with 11 bases between the two germline ends. Here the CDR3 reads CASSPGHDEAFF. The CDR3 bases are TGTGCCAGCAGCCCAGGACATGATGAAGCTTTCTTT.

The chain couples TRBV7-2 to TRBJ2-5; D unresolved. Between the trimmed V and J ends, which lost 1 base and 5 bases, there was a span of 5 bases. The CDR3 consists of 12 residues. Germline CDR1 reads SGHTA; CDR2 reads FQGNSA. CDR3 nucleotide sequence: TGTGCCAGCAGCTTAGAGCGCGAGACCCAGTACTTC. Its protein product is CASSLERETQYF.

The J gene is TRBJ1-5, the V gene TRBV10-3; TRBD1 matches 9 bases. The germline CDR1 and CDR2 sequences are ENHRY and SYGVKD. Trimming removed 0 bases from V and 5 bases from J; junction bases left unmatched: 2. The CDR3 sequence is 15 residues long. The CDR3 loop is CAISESGQGYQPQHF. CDR3 sequence (DNA): TGTGCCATCAGTGAGTCGGGACAGGGCTATCAGCCCCAGCATTTT.